This passage covers 20 T cell receptor beta chains from one sample sequenced in a study of cytomegalovirus exposure and HLA in healthy donors (dated by TCRdb to about 2017). The library was prepared using the immunoSEQ multiplex PCR assay. A mixture of 60 forward primers for TCR Vbeta segments and 13 reverse primers for TCR Jbeta segments was used in the multiplex PCR. In its TCRdb copy, this immuneACCESS table keeps in-frame sequences only and misses some clones. Where compared with another copy, unresolved V genes explain less than half of these, and the others have no known cause. Recorded for this sample are tens of thousands of clones; 75% to 90% of them occurred a single time. The ten largest make up around 8% of the sample. Material for sequencing was PBMCs. The receptors originated from a middle-aged woman in good health and CMV-seropositive.

This chain connects TRBV13 to TRBJ1-5; D is ambiguous. The CDR3 runs to 13 residues. The V end was cut by 3 bases, the J end by 7 bases, with 10 bases between. Germline CDR1 is PRHDT and CDR2 is FYEKMQ (reference sequence). In nucleotides, the CDR3 is TGTGCCAGCAGCTTCGGTAGAGGCCAGCCCCAGCATTTT. Protein: CASSFGRGQPQHF.

The V and J genes are TRBV28 and TRBJ2-2; 11 nucleotides align to TRBD2. V gave up 6 bases and J gave up 1 base; unmatched junction bases: 10. Germline CDR1 is MDHEN and CDR2 is SYDVKM. The CDR3 totals 18 residues. The CDR3 here is CASSQRPTSGRNTGELFF. CDR3 nucleotides: TGTGCCAGCAGCCAAAGGCCCACTAGCGGGAGGAACACCGGGGAGCTGTTTTTT.

This clone was recorded once. The chain is built from TRBV27 and TRBJ2-1, with TRBD2 identical over 14 bases. This CDR3 comprises 15 residues. Per germline, CDR1 MNHEY and CDR2 SMNVEV (reference sequence). Trimming at V came to 5 bases and at J to 4 bases, leaving 1 base not matched to a gene. CDR3 sequence (DNA): TGTGCCAGCAGTGGGACTAGCGGGAGTTACAATGAGCAGTTCTTC. It yields the protein CASSGTSGSYNEQFF.

The rearrangement uses TRBV5-6 and TRBJ1-1; unclear D gene. The V end was cut by 0 bases, the J end by 3 bases, with 3 bases between. From germline, CDR1 is SGHDT and CDR2 YYEEEE. This CDR3 region has 12 residues. As DNA, the CDR3 is TGTGCCAGCAGCTTGGCAGACACTGAAGCTTTCTTT. It is translated as CASSLADTEAFF.

The rearrangement joins TRBV6-5 to TRBJ2-7; possibly TRBD1 for D (6 bases). Trimming removed 2 bases from V and 4 bases from J, with 9 bases in between. This CDR3 has 13 residues. The germline gives CDR1 MNHEY, CDR2 SVGAGI. In DNA form, the CDR3 reads TGTGCCAGCAGTTACGGACAGCTTTACGAGCAGTACTTC. It yields the protein CASSYGQLYEQYF.

The V gene is TRBV19, the J gene TRBJ2-2; 11 nucleotides agree with TRBD2. The CDR3 sequence is 16 residues long. CDR1 and CDR2 (germline): LNHDA, SQIVND (reference sequence). The junction had 6 bases not matched to a gene; V was cut back by 4 bases and J by 5 bases. CDR3 protein: CASSTLLAGETGELFF. Written as DNA, the CDR3 is TGTGCCAGTAGTACCCTACTAGCGGGAGAGACCGGGGAGCTGTTTTTT.

The chain uses TRBV5-1 and TRBJ1-4; D call uncertain. This CDR3 region has 13 residues. The germline V gene has CDR1 SGHRS and CDR2 YFSETQ. V lost 2 bases and J lost 7, with 9 bases in between. CDR3 nucleotides: TGCGCCAGCAGCTTCGGAGGAAGTGAAAAACTGTTTTTT. Encoded protein: CASSFGGSEKLFF.

The rearrangement uses TRBV19 and TRBJ2-5; tentatively, D is TRBD1 (6 bases). The CDR3 runs 16 residues. Germline V gives CDR1 LNHDA, CDR2 SQIVND (reference sequence). V was cut by 1 base and J by 0 bases, with 12 bases left in between. The CDR3 here is CASSIALTGYQETQYF. The DNA of the CDR3 is TGTGCCAGTAGTATAGCTCTAACAGGGTACCAAGAGACCCAGTACTTC.

The chain couples TRBV2 to TRBJ2-3; 14 nucleotides align to TRBD2. CDR1 and CDR2 from the germline V gene are SNHLY and FYNNEI. V shed 7 bases and J 4 bases; nucleotides not matched to a gene: 4. The CDR3 is made up of 15 amino acids. CDR3 bases: TGTGCCAGCAAGAGACTAGCGGGAGGGGCAGATACGCAGTATTTT. Translated, it gives CASKRLAGGADTQYF.

The V call is TRBV5-4, the J call TRBJ2-1; 13 nucleotides line up with TRBD2. V shed 0 bases and J 6 bases; nucleotides not matched to a gene: 3. In germline, CDR1 is SGHNT, CDR2 YYREEE (reference sequence). The CDR3 runs 16 residues. The CDR3 region has the DNA TGTGCCAGCAGCTTGGGTTGGACTAGCGGGAGCAATGAGCAGTTCTTC. It specifies CASSLGWTSGSNEQFF.

The DNA for the CDR3 is TGTGCCAGCAGTTCAGTGGACAGGAGGGAGCAGTTCTTC. It translates to CASSSVDRREQFF. The chain joins TRBV28 to TRBJ2-1; 7 positions match TRBD1. The CDR3 loop spans 13 amino acids. V dropped 4 bases and J dropped 10; count of bases not matched to a gene: 7. CDR1 is MDHEN, CDR2 SYDVKM, per germline.

The V gene is TRBV28, the J gene TRBJ1-4; D may be TRBD1 (5 bases). Trimming removed 3 bases from V and 4 bases from J, with 15 bases in between. Germline V gene lookup returns CDR1 MDHEN and CDR2 SYDVKM. The CDR3 has 16 residues. CDR3 protein: CASSFFQGGINEKLFF. The CDR3 DNA reads as TGTGCCAGCAGTTTCTTCCAGGGCGGAATTAATGAAAAACTGTTTTTT.

Only a few counts were recorded for this clone. This rearrangement joins TRBV5-1 to TRBJ1-6; D may be TRBD1 (5 bases). This CDR3 is 15 amino acids long. With 0 bases removed from V and 10 bases from J, the gap between germline ends came to 14 bases. Germline loops: CDR1 SGHRS, CDR2 YFSETQ. DNA for the CDR3: TGCGCCAGCAGCTTGGACAATAATAGGGGCTCACCCCTCCACTTT. Translation: CASSLDNNRGSPLHF.

The chain couples TRBV6-5 to TRBJ2-1; a possible D gene is TRBD2 (6 bases). Trimming removed 6 bases at V and 3 bases at J, with 12 bases between. This CDR3 is 14 amino acids long. CDR1 and CDR2 from the germline V gene are MNHEY and SVGAGI. The CDR3: CASRLGLDYNEQFF. The CDR3 nucleotides read TGTGCCAGCAGGCTGGGACTTGACTACAATGAGCAGTTCTTC.

The rearrangement joins TRBV4-2 to TRBJ2-3, with D perhaps matching TRBD2 (6 bases). Germline-derived CDR1 and CDR2 are LGHNA and YNFKEQ. CDR3 length equals 13 residues. Trimming shortened V by 2 bases and J by 6 bases, and 9 bases separated the two germline ends. The CDR3 region is CASSQQEGDTQYF. CDR3 bases: TGTGCCAGCAGCCAACAGGAGGGGGATACGCAGTATTTT.

The rearrangement links TRBV5-1 to TRBJ2-3; a possible D gene is TRBD1 (5 bases). Germline-derived CDR1 and CDR2 are SGHRS and YFSETQ. CDR3 size: 15 residues. V dropped 2 bases and J dropped 0 bases, with 10 bases sitting between them. The CDR3 reads CASSFSGRSTDTQYF. CDR3 coding DNA: TGCGCCAGCAGCTTTTCAGGGCGGAGCACAGATACGCAGTATTTT.

The chain couples TRBV19 to TRBJ1-5, with a possible D match to TRBD1 (5 bases). Deletions cut 6 bases from V and 7 bases from J, with 19 bases between. Per the germline V gene, CDR1 is LNHDA and CDR2 is SQIVND (reference sequence). This CDR3 comprises 15 residues. The CDR3 DNA sequence: TGTGCCAGTAGCCTCGTGTGGGGCGAGGACCAGCCCCAGCATTTT. Residues: CASSLVWGEDQPQHF.

This rearrangement joins TRBV29-1 to TRBJ2-7; the D gene is possibly TRBD2 (5 bases). This CDR3 spans 13 amino acids. Trimming cost V 6 bases and J 0 bases, with 12 bases left between them. CDR1 and CDR2 from the germline V gene are SQVTM and ANQGSEA. This CDR3 reads CSVGEGGSYEQYF. The CDR3 bases are TGCAGCGTGGGTGAGGGCGGCTCCTACGAGCAGTACTTC.

V usage is TRBV11-2 and J usage is TRBJ2-6; weak D call: TRBD2 (6 bases). CDR1 is SGHAT, CDR2 FQNNGV, per germline. Trimming removed 0 bases from V and 1 base from J, with 7 bases in between. The CDR3 length is 16 residues. This CDR3 is CASSLDRGSGANVLTF. The CDR3 nucleotides are TGTGCCAGCAGCTTAGACCGGGGGTCTGGGGCCAACGTCCTGACTTTC.

This sequence joins TRBV6-6 and TRBJ1-1, with a tentative D call TRBD1 (6 bases). Trimming removed 6 bases from V and 1 base from J, with 6 bases in between. The germline CDR1 and CDR2 sequences are MNHNY and SVGAGI (reference sequence). The length of the CDR3 is 12 residues. This chain's CDR3 is CASSRGNTEAFF. The CDR3 nucleotides are TGTGCCAGCAGCAGGGGGAACACTGAAGCTTTCTTT.